One sample yielded the 3 T cell receptor beta chains listed below, sequenced in a study of blood T cell repertoires in COVID-19. Generated by immunoSEQ multiplex PCR, the TCRdb table keeps only in-frame clones and is missing some. The top ten clones hold about 4% of a sample with over 130,000 clones, 75% to 90% of them seen once. Sequencing input: peripheral blood. The receptors derive from a woman aged 55-69 years with active or convalescent COVID-19.

The chain couples TRBV7-2 to TRBJ1-3; 11 nucleotides agree with TRBD1. Germline V gene data show CDR1 as SGHTA and CDR2 as FQGNSA. The CDR3 runs 16 residues. The junction had 3 bases not matched to a gene; V was cut back by 5 bases and J by 0 bases. Here the CDR3 reads CASSVGTGGSGNTIYF. The CDR3 nucleotides are TGTGCCAGCAGCGTCGGGACAGGGGGCTCTGGAAACACCATATATTTT.

The rearrangement uses TRBV9 and TRBJ1-1; TRBD1 matches at 8 bases. J was trimmed by 3 bases and V by 2 bases; bases with no gene match: 6. Germline-derived CDR1 and CDR2 are SGDLS and YYNGEE. The CDR3 has 15 amino acids. The CDR3 sequence: CASSVGQGGDTEAFF. As DNA, the CDR3 is TGTGCCAGCAGCGTCGGACAGGGCGGCGACACTGAAGCTTTCTTT.

The chain recombines TRBV9 with TRBJ1-3; perhaps TRBD1 as D (6 bases). The V gene lost 3 bases and the J gene lost 0 bases, with 10 bases spanning the gap. Germline V gene lookup returns CDR1 SGDLS and CDR2 YYNGEE. The CDR3 contains 15 residues. The CDR3 region has the DNA TGTGCCAGCAGCGCACAGGGAAACTCTGGAAACACCATATATTTT. The encoded protein is CASSAQGNSGNTIYF.